One sample yielded the 25 T cell receptor beta chains listed below, sequenced in a study of blood T cell repertoires in COVID-19. Using immunoSEQ multiplex PCR, the repertoire was profiled, and TCRdb retains in-frame clones only, with some absent. The table shows 55,000 to 60,000 clones, with 70% to 80% occurring only once. Sequenced input: peripheral blood. Receptors were obtained from a man between 50 and 59 years old with active or convalescent COVID-19.

The genes are TRBV6-6 and TRBJ2-5, with 10 nucleotides matching TRBD2. CDR1 and CDR2 (germline): MNHNY, SVGAGI (reference sequence). The CDR3 spans 15 residues. J was trimmed by 5 bases and V by 2 bases; bases with no gene match: 5. In DNA form, the CDR3 reads TGTGCCAGCAGTTACGGCAGCGGGGGGGCTGAGACCCAGTACTTC. Translation: CASSYGSGGAETQYF.

The chain couples TRBV19 to TRBJ2-2; D not resolved. The V end was cut by 7 bases, the J end by 0 bases, with 9 bases between. The length of the CDR3 is 14 residues. Germline assignment: CDR1 LNHDA and CDR2 SQIVND (reference sequence). The CDR3 reads CASNQRPNTGELFF. The CDR3 DNA reads TGTGCCAGTAATCAGCGACCGAACACCGGGGAGCTGTTTTTT. Full variable domain (rest looked up from reference TRBV19 and TRBJ2-2): DGGITQSPKYLFRKEGQNVTLSCEQNLNHDAMYWYRQDPGQGLRLIYYSQIVNDFQKGDIAEGYSVSREKKESFPLTVTSAQKNPTAFYLCASNQRPNTGELFFGEGSRLTVL.

The V gene is TRBV5-1, the J gene TRBJ2-2; D possibly corresponds to TRBD1 (6 bases). Germline CDR1 is SGHRS and CDR2 is YFSETQ. This CDR3 is 14 amino acids long. Between the trimmed V and J ends, which lost 5 bases and 5 bases, there was a span of 13 bases. Here the CDR3 DNA reads TGCGCCAGCAGTATTACAGGGTATACCGGGGAGCTGTTTTTT. This sequence encodes CASSITGYTGELFF.

The rearrangement links TRBV6-5 to TRBJ2-1, with TRBD2 identical over 12 bases. The J segment lost 7 bases and the V segment lost 4 bases, leaving 5 bases of the junction unmatched. This CDR3 has 15 residues. Germline V CDR1 and CDR2: MNHEY, SVGAGI. CDR3 nucleotides: TGTGCCAGCAGTTCGGCTAGCGGGGGGGAAAATGAGCAGTTCTTC. Encoded protein: CASSSASGGENEQFF.

For this clone: Germline and junction disagree at one end, which may indicate a read error. V is TRBV10-3 and J is TRBJ2-7; TRBD2 matches 12 bases. The CDR3 is 15 amino acids. Germline lookup yields CDR1 ENHRY and CDR2 SYGVKD. The CDR3 nucleotides read TGTGCCAGCAGTGAGACTAGCGGGAGTTCCGACGAGCAGTACTTC. This sequence encodes CASSETSGSSDEQYF.

A few counts support this clone. The chain employs TRBV12-3 or TRBV12-4 and TRBJ1-2; D call uncertain. V lost 1 base and J lost 4, with 4 bases in between. The CDR3 has 12 residues. The CDR3 loop reads CASSLGAYGYTF. The CDR3 nucleotides are TGTGCCAGCAGTTTAGGAGCCTATGGCTACACCTTC.

The chain links TRBV14 to TRBJ2-3, with 9 bases that match TRBD1. The trim removed 2 bases at V and 2 bases at J, leaving 5 bases unmatched. There are 16 residues in the CDR3. Germline assignment: CDR1 SGHDN and CDR2 FVKESK. The CDR3 region is CASSQIWTGDTDTQYF. DNA for the CDR3: TGTGCCAGCAGCCAAATCTGGACAGGGGACACAGATACGCAGTATTTT.

The rearrangement links TRBV24-1 to TRBJ1-5; D is ambiguous. The germline V gene encodes CDR1 KGHDR and CDR2 SFDVKD. Trimming left V 12 bases short and J 4 bases short, with 9 bases between. The CDR3 length is 11 residues. The CDR3 DNA follows: TGTGCCCCAACCTATAATCAGCCCCAGCATTTT. Translated, it gives CAPTYNQPQHF.

V is TRBV11-3 and J is TRBJ1-4, with a possible D match to TRBD1 (5 bases). The CDR3 has 15 residues. Germline V lookup: CDR1 SGHNT, CDR2 YENEEA. Trimming cost V 0 bases and J 10 bases, with 15 bases left between them. CDR3 sequence: CASSLDKKGSTKLFF. As DNA, the CDR3 is TGTGCCAGCAGCTTAGATAAAAAGGGGTCAACAAAACTGTTTTTT.

This chain uses TRBV28 with TRBJ2-1; D unresolved. Germline V CDR1 and CDR2: MDHEN, SYDVKM. V gave up 5 bases and J gave up 7 bases, with 15 bases separating them. The CDR3 is made up of 14 amino acids. The CDR3 region is CASSPPEARNEQFF. DNA of the CDR3: TGTGCCAGCAGTCCCCCTGAGGCCCGGAATGAGCAGTTCTTC.

The rearrangement joins TRBV2 to TRBJ2-5; 7 nucleotides align to TRBD2. From germline, CDR1 is SNHLY and CDR2 FYNNEI. The length of the CDR3 is 14 residues. V shed 3 bases, J shed 3 bases, and the junction held 4 bases outside the gene matches. The CDR3 loop is CASSDFLAEETQYF. As DNA, the CDR3 is TGTGCCAGCAGTGACTTTCTAGCGGAAGAGACCCAGTACTTC.

The chain employs TRBV11-1 and TRBJ2-7; D is ambiguous. The V end was cut by 4 bases, the J end by 5 bases, with 6 bases between. This CDR3 has 11 amino acids. CDR1 is SGHAT and CDR2 is FQDESV in the germline V gene (reference sequence). CDR3 residues: CASSSSHEQYF. The CDR3, as DNA: TGTGCCAGCAGCTCGTCCCACGAGCAGTACTTC.

The CDR3 coding sequence is TGTGCCAGCTCACCAGTAGACAGGGTCGGGGAGCAGTACTTC. It translates to CASSPVDRVGEQYF. This rearrangement joins TRBV18 to TRBJ2-7; 7 bases agree with TRBD1. CDR3 length equals 14 residues. Germline values: CDR1 KGHSH, CDR2 LQKENI. J was trimmed by 7 bases and V by 2 bases; bases with no gene match: 8.

The chain combines TRBV2 with TRBJ2-7; D not certain. V was cut by 5 bases and J by 3 bases, with 8 bases left in between. The CDR3 totals 12 residues. Germline assignment: CDR1 SNHLY and CDR2 FYNNEI. The CDR3 reads CASSITFYEQYF. In nucleotides, the CDR3 is TGTGCCAGCAGTATTACATTCTACGAGCAGTACTTC.

This chain links TRBV5-6 with TRBJ1-6, with a tentative D call TRBD1 (5 bases). The ends were cut back, 4 bases at V and 6 bases at J, with 11 bases in the middle. CDR1 and CDR2 from the germline V gene are SGHDT and YYEEEE. CDR3 length equals 14 residues. The CDR3 nucleotides are TGTGCCAGCAGCCCACAGGCAGTTAATTCACCCCTCCACTTT. Translation: CASSPQAVNSPLHF.

The J gene is TRBJ2-2, the V gene TRBV7-3; 10 bases agree with TRBD2. Germline V gene lookup returns CDR1 SGHTA and CDR2 FQGTGA. J lost 4 bases, V lost 5 bases, and 4 bases had no gene match. The CDR3 contains 15 residues. In DNA form, the CDR3 reads TGTGCCAGCAGCAATCGGACTAGCGGCACCGGGGAGCTGTTTTTT. Its translation: CASSNRTSGTGELFF.

This clone was seen only a few times. The genes are TRBV12-3 or TRBV12-4 and TRBJ2-7, with 7 bases identical to TRBD1. This CDR3 spans 12 amino acids. With 2 bases clipped from V and 10 bases from J, the junction kept 5 bases outside the gene matches. In nucleotides, the CDR3 is TGTGCCAGCAGTTTACTCAGGGGGAATCAGTACTTC. It is translated as CASSLLRGNQYF.

This rearrangement joins TRBV19 to TRBJ1-4, with 9 positions matching TRBD1. V was pared by 11 bases and J by 7 bases, with 8 bases of the junction left unmatched. The CDR3 loop spans 13 amino acids. The V gene's germline CDR1 is LNHDA and CDR2 SQIVND (reference sequence). The CDR3 DNA reads TGTGCCGTTACGGACAGGGGAAGTGAAAAACTGTTTTTT. Translating it yields CAVTDRGSEKLFF.

V and J are TRBV9 and TRBJ1-1; D not certain. This CDR3 has 12 residues. The germline gives CDR1 SGDLS, CDR2 YYNGEE. The V and J ends lost 3 bases and 8 bases respectively, with 11 bases between them. The DNA of the CDR3 is TGTGCCAGCAGCGGTCTGGGCGGGGAAGCTTTCTTT. Translation gives CASSGLGGEAFF. Variable domain in full (rest from reference TRBV9 and TRBJ1-1): DSGVTQTPKHLITATGQRVTLRCSPRSGDLSVYWYQQSLDQGLQFLIQYYNGEERAKGNILERFSAQQFPDLHSELNLSSLELGDSALYFCASSGLGGEAFFGQGTRLTVV.

Points on this clone: Different DNA sequences within this sample yield the same CDR3. The chain recombines TRBV5-1 with TRBJ1-2; D remains unclear. The V end was cut by 0 bases, the J end by 6 bases, with 6 bases between. This CDR3 has 12 amino acids. Germline loops: CDR1 SGHRS, CDR2 YFSETQ. In DNA, the CDR3 is TGCGCCAGCAGCTTGGATCGTGATGGCTACACCTTC. It translates to CASSLDRDGYTF.

V gene TRBV19 combines with J gene TRBJ2-1; TRBD2 matches at 11 bases. Germline CDR1 LNHDA, CDR2 SQIVND (reference sequence). The ends lost 3 bases at V and 9 bases at J; junction bases unmatched: 4. This CDR3 spans 14 amino acids. CDR3 sequence: CASSINSGGAEQFF. CDR3 DNA: TGTGCCAGTAGTATCAATAGCGGGGGGGCTGAGCAGTTCTTC.

This chain uses TRBV20-1 with TRBJ2-3, with D uncertain. This CDR3 contains 11 residues. Trimming shortened V by 6 bases and J by 6 bases, and 10 bases separated the two germline ends. Germline V lookup: CDR1 DFQATT, CDR2 SNEGSKA (reference sequence). The CDR3 DNA sequence: TGCAGTGCCCCCTCGGTGGATACGCAGTATTTT. This codes for CSAPSVDTQYF.

The chain carries TRBV6-5 and TRBJ1-2; perhaps TRBD1 as D (5 bases). From germline, CDR1 is MNHEY and CDR2 SVGAGI. V lost 7 bases and J 4 bases, leaving 19 bases between the germline ends. The CDR3 extends over 15 amino acids. Written as DNA, the CDR3 is TGTGCCAGCACCCACCCGGGCAGGGCTGCCTATGGCTACACCTTC. Encoded protein: CASTHPGRAAYGYTF.

V gene TRBV7-8 combines with J gene TRBJ1-2; no firm D call. The CDR3 loop spans 15 amino acids. CDR1 and CDR2 from the germline V gene are SGHVS and FQNEAQ. Trimming removed 5 bases at V and 2 bases at J, with 15 bases between. The CDR3 here is CASSQYLSINYGYTF. The CDR3 region has the DNA TGTGCCAGCAGCCAGTACCTGAGTATCAACTATGGCTACACCTTC.

The chain couples TRBV7-3 to TRBJ2-3, with TRBD1 matching over 12 bases. Looked up from germline, CDR1 is SGHTA and CDR2 is FQGTGA. CDR3 size: 14 residues. The J segment lost 6 bases and the V segment lost 5 bases, leaving 3 bases of the junction unmatched. The CDR3 coding sequence is TGTGCCAGCAGCCCGGGACAGGGGGCGGATACGCAGTATTTT. This sequence encodes CASSPGQGADTQYF. Variable domain in full (rest from reference TRBV7-3 and TRBJ2-3): GAGVSQTPSNKVTEKGKYVELRCDPISGHTALYWYRQSLGQGPEFLIYFQGTGAADDSGLPNDRFFAVRPEGSVSTLKIQRTERGDSAVYLCASSPGQGADTQYFGPGTRLTVL.